Below are 22 T cell receptor beta chains sequenced from a single sample in a study of human T cells and chemical hapten exposure. TCRdb itself ran the RACE reads through MiXCR, one entry per CDR3 protein. Here the sample spans around 150,000 distinct CDR3 sequences, roughly 26% being singletons. Stated time point: patch test 3, about 24 weeks after DPC sensitization. This sample's treatment: therapeutic diphenylcyclopropenone sensitization with weekly scalp DPC. The input for sequencing was whole blood, taken in connection with sensitization to the hapten diphenylcyclopropenone (DPC). The origin of the receptors is a woman aged 18-29 years with alopecia areata. Some clones in this sample may be carry-over from other donors' samples.

V is TRBV30 and J is TRBJ2-3; no reliable D call. With 0 bases removed from V and 0 bases from J, the gap between germline ends came to 10 bases. Germline CDR1 is GTSNPN and CDR2 is SVGIG (reference sequence). This CDR3 spans 15 amino acids. CDR3 residues: CAWSVRSGSTDTQYF. Written as DNA, the CDR3 is TGTGCCTGGAGTGTAAGGTCAGGAAGCACAGATACGCAGTATTTT.

This clonotype was found a few times. The chain employs TRBV18 and TRBJ2-1; D possibly corresponds to TRBD2 (6 bases). V dropped 0 bases and J dropped 10 bases, with 13 bases sitting between them. The germline V gene encodes CDR1 KGHSH and CDR2 LQKENI. The CDR3 is 14 amino acids. The CDR3 region has the DNA TGTGCCAGCTCACCACCCGGGGGTGTCTGGGAGCAGTTCTTC. This sequence encodes CASSPPGGVWEQFF.

This clonotype was detected only a few times. The genes are TRBV7-2 and TRBJ1-2; TRBD1 agrees at 10 bases. The CDR3 extends over 14 amino acids. Germline trimming cut 6 bases from V and 7 bases from J; bases unmatched to any gene: 8. The germline V gene encodes CDR1 SGHTA and CDR2 FQGNSA. CDR3 nucleotide sequence: TGTGCCAGCAGGGCAGCCGGGACAGGGGTTGGCTACACCTTC. Amino acid sequence: CASRAAGTGVGYTF.

This clonotype was counted a few times. This sequence joins TRBV9 and TRBJ1-2; perhaps TRBD1 as D (6 bases). The germline CDR1 and CDR2 sequences are SGDLS and YYNGEE. The germline V and J ends were trimmed by 5 bases and 0 bases, with 20 bases remaining between them. The CDR3 totals 17 residues. This CDR3 is CASRKYPGEGTNYGYTF. The DNA of the CDR3 is TGTGCCAGCAGAAAATACCCAGGGGAAGGGACTAACTATGGCTACACCTTC.

This clonotype was counted many times. The chain couples TRBV29-1 to TRBJ2-5; 10 nucleotides line up with TRBD2. Trimming removed 6 bases from V and 1 base from J; junction bases left unmatched: 2. Germline CDR1 is SQVTM and CDR2 is ANQGSEA. The CDR3 runs to 13 residues. The CDR3 protein is CSVPSGGQETQYF. CDR3 bases: TGCAGCGTCCCTAGCGGGGGCCAAGAGACCCAGTACTTC.

This clonotype was seen a few times. This sequence joins TRBV5-1 and TRBJ2-3; D may be TRBD1 (5 bases). V was cut by 5 bases and J by 1 base, with 11 bases left in between. There are 14 residues in the CDR3. CDR1 and CDR2 from the germline V gene are SGHRS and YFSETQ. The CDR3 region has the DNA TGCGCCAGCAGGGTAGGGGCCGGCACAGATACGCAGTATTTT. Translation: CASRVGAGTDTQYF.

The V and J genes are TRBV10-3 and TRBJ2-5; tentative D call: TRBD1 (5 bases). Germline CDR1 is ENHRY and CDR2 is SYGVKD. The CDR3 has 13 amino acids. Trimming took 8 bases from V and 5 from J, leaving 15 bases between them. CDR3 sequence reads: CAIGAQLVETQYF. CDR3 DNA sequence: TGTGCCATCGGGGCCCAGCTGGTGGAGACCCAGTACTTC.

The chain employs TRBV10-2 and TRBJ1-1; perhaps TRBD1 as D (5 bases). The CDR3 totals 13 residues. The germline CDR1 and CDR2 sequences are WSHSY and SAAADI. The germline V and J ends were trimmed by 7 bases and 1 base, with 10 bases remaining between them. The CDR3 region is CASTRRGNTEAFF. The CDR3 bases are TGCGCCAGCACGAGAAGGGGGAACACTGAAGCTTTCTTT.

The rearrangement links TRBV20-1 to TRBJ2-1; 7 positions match TRBD1. The V gene end was trimmed by 6 bases and the J gene end by 3 bases; junction bases not matched to a gene: 8. The CDR3 sequence is 14 residues long. Germline CDR1 is DFQATT and CDR2 is SNEGSKA (reference sequence). The CDR3 bases are TGCAGTGCCATCGACAGGGAAGGCTACAATGAGCAGTTCTTC. Amino acids: CSAIDREGYNEQFF.

This clonotype was seen a handful of times. The chain joins TRBV4-2 to TRBJ2-1; D is possibly TRBD2 (6 bases). CDR1 and CDR2 (germline): LGHNA, YNFKEQ. CDR3 size: 16 residues. The V end was cut by 1 base, the J end by 0 bases, with 10 bases between. The CDR3 region has the DNA TGTGCCAGCAGCCAAGGAGACGGGAGCTCCTACAATGAGCAGTTCTTC. Encoded protein: CASSQGDGSSYNEQFF.

On this clonotype itself: The junction and the germline gene differ at one end; a read error may be behind it. The V call is TRBV3-1, the J call TRBJ2-2; D remains ambiguous. The CDR3 has 17 residues. The germline gives CDR1 LGHDT, CDR2 YNNKEL (reference sequence). Written as DNA, the CDR3 is TGTGTCAGCAGCCACGGAAGTCGCGTAGGGAACACCGGGGAGCTGTTTTTT. Translation: CVSSHGSRVGNTGELFF.

The chain is built from TRBV15 and TRBJ2-5; tentative D call: TRBD1 (5 bases). V lost 0 bases and J lost 5, with 10 bases in between. The CDR3 contains 14 residues. CDR1 LNHNV and CDR2 YYDKDF come from the germline V gene (reference sequence). CDR3 amino acids: CATSRDRAGETQYF. The DNA for the CDR3 is TGTGCCACCAGCAGAGATCGAGCAGGGGAGACCCAGTACTTC.

J is TRBJ2-7 and V is TRBV2; TRBD2 might be the D (5 bases). Germline CDR1 reads SNHLY; CDR2 reads FYNNEI. The V and J ends lost 3 bases and 5 bases respectively, with 8 bases between them. This CDR3 has 12 amino acids. The CDR3 sequence: CASSETGNEQYF. CDR3 nucleotides: TGTGCCAGCAGTGAGACGGGGAACGAGCAGTACTTC.

This chain links TRBV27 with TRBJ2-1, with 10 bases that match TRBD2. The CDR3 has 17 residues. Trimming at V came to 5 bases and at J to 0 bases, leaving 7 bases not matched to a gene. Germline-derived CDR1 and CDR2 are MNHEY and SMNVEV (reference sequence). In DNA, the CDR3 is TGTGCCAGCAGTGGGGGACTAGCGTCCAGCTCCTACAATGAGCAGTTCTTC. It is translated as CASSGGLASSSYNEQFF.

The table lists this clonotype with many counts. The J gene is TRBJ2-4, the V gene TRBV7-2; 7 bases match TRBD2. CDR1 is SGHTA and CDR2 is FQGNSA in the germline V gene. CDR3 size: 17 residues. Unmatched junction bases numbered 10, after V lost 5 bases and J lost 0 bases. For the CDR3, the DNA is TGTGCCAGCAGCCCAGCCTGGGGGGGGGTAGCCAAAAACATTCAGTACTTC. This sequence encodes CASSPAWGGVAKNIQYF.

The rearrangement uses TRBV6-5 and TRBJ1-1; no reliable D call. The CDR3 has 15 residues. The germline V and J ends were trimmed by 2 bases and 1 base, with 11 bases remaining between them. Germline V gives CDR1 MNHEY, CDR2 SVGAGI. CDR3 loop: CASSYTPTGNTEAFF. The CDR3 bases are TGTGCCAGCAGTTACACCCCGACGGGGAACACTGAAGCTTTCTTT.

This clonotype was detected only once. The chain is built from TRBV10-3 and TRBJ2-7, with D possibly matching TRBD1 (6 bases). V was pared by 3 bases and J by 3 bases, with 12 bases between. The CDR3 runs to 14 residues. Germline loops: CDR1 ENHRY, CDR2 SYGVKD. CDR3 sequence (DNA): TGTGCCATCAGTGAACAACAGGGATACTACGAGCAGTACTTC. This gives the protein CAISEQQGYYEQYF.

The chain combines TRBV6-2 or TRBV6-3 with TRBJ2-2; D remains unclear. This CDR3 region has 13 residues. Trimming took 6 bases from V and 3 from J, leaving 8 bases between them. The V gene's germline CDR1 is MNHEY and CDR2 SVGEGT. CDR3 sequence: CASSTGHTGELFF. CDR3 DNA sequence: TGTGCCAGCAGCACCGGGCACACCGGGGAGCTGTTTTTT.

The chain is built from TRBV27 and TRBJ1-1; D call uncertain. There are 13 residues in the CDR3. CDR1 and CDR2 from the germline V gene are MNHEY and SMNVEV (reference sequence). Trimming took 5 bases from V and 3 from J, leaving 10 bases between them. CDR3 sequence (DNA): TGTGCCAGCAGTGTCAGGTTTGACACTGAAGCTTTCTTT. It specifies CASSVRFDTEAFF.

V usage is TRBV29-1 and J usage is TRBJ2-7; 9 bases are shared with TRBD1. The CDR3 covers 13 residues. Germline values: CDR1 SQVTM, CDR2 ANQGSEA. V shed 8 bases, J shed 4 bases, and the junction held 9 bases outside the gene matches. The CDR3 reads CSIGGTGLYEQYF. Written as DNA, the CDR3 is TGCAGCATTGGGGGGACAGGGCTTTACGAGCAGTACTTC.

This clonotype was seen more than once but under ten times. V gene TRBV4-2 combines with J gene TRBJ1-2; tentative D call: TRBD1 (6 bases). Germline CDR1 and CDR2: LGHNA and YNFKEQ. Trimming stripped 0 bases from V and 2 bases from J, with 10 bases between. The CDR3 covers 15 residues. The CDR3 DNA sequence: TGTGCCAGCAGCCAAGACAGGGGCGAAAACTATGGCTACACCTTC. Residues: CASSQDRGENYGYTF.

This chain links TRBV20-1 with TRBJ2-5; D might be TRBD1 (5 bases). In germline, CDR1 is DFQATT, CDR2 SNEGSKA (reference sequence). Trimming took off 1 base at V and 4 bases at J, with 19 bases between the two ends. The CDR3 contains 16 residues. The CDR3, as DNA: TGCAGTGCTAGAGTAGGGGTTGGTGGGGCTCGAGAGACCCAGTACTTC. Translating it yields CSARVGVGGARETQYF.